A single TCR beta chain is shown here with its context. Only in-frame clones appear in the TCRdb table, and some are missing; sequencing was by immunoSEQ multiplex PCR. The sample contains more than 15,000 clones, around 82% of which appear only once. The data were obtained in a study of early stage breast cancer tumors. The receptor's source is a person aged 70 to 80 with breast cancer. Sequencing input: blood.

CDR3 in DNA: TGTGCCAGCAGTGCCGTAGCGACAGGGACTGGAAACACCATATATTTT. It specifies CASSAVATGTGNTIYF. The rearrangement uses TRBV6-1 and TRBJ1-3; 7 nucleotides align to TRBD1. The trim removed 4 bases at V and 2 bases at J, leaving 8 bases unmatched. CDR3 length: 16 amino acids. Germline V gives CDR1 MNHNS, CDR2 SASEGT.